This section outlines one T cell receptor (beta chain) sequence together with its context. Its matching antigen is unknown. From germline, CDR1 is LNHDA and CDR2 SQIVND (reference sequence). The CDR3 covers 12 residues. Trimming shortened V by 6 bases and J by 8 bases, and 13 bases separated the two germline ends. The source of the sample is a study of shared clonotypes between healthy human individuals. Study-wide context: Per donor, CD8 memory used one plate, CD8 naive used two, CD4 memory used three and CD4 naive used three. Notes on the study in general: In the sorted subsets, rarefaction showed sequencing was incomplete despite large depth.

Naive CD8 cells lacked CD45RO, underwent positive selection for CCR7 and left out terminally differentiated effector memory CD45RA+ cells. Profiling relied on immunoSEQ multiplex PCR, and the TCRdb table lists in-frame clones only, not all of them. The sample lists 1.5 million to 2.5 million clones, approximately 94% occurring once. This sequence originates from a young man in good health. J is TRBJ1-1 and V is TRBV19, with D possibly being TRBD1 (5 bases). The sample consisted of naive CD8+ T cells sorted from blood. Written as DNA, the CDR3 is TGTGCCAGTAGCACCGCAGGGATAGAAGCTTTCTTT. Protein product: CASSTAGIEAFF.